The clone carrying this TCR beta chain was detected a few times. Its antigen is still unknown. These data come from a study of vaccination and CD4 T cells after COVID-19. Overall study: Overlapping peptides of the spike proteins of SARS-CoV-2, HCoV-NL63, HCoV-OC43 and HCoV-229E were used for cell stimulation. In the control cultures, a CEFX pool, an HIV-1 Nef pool, or no peptide was supplied.

The Oncomine TCR Beta short-read assay sequenced DNA from cultured CD4+ T cells. MiXCR, run by TCRdb on the PCR reads, gives a single entry per CDR3 protein. The sample yields around 13,000 distinct CDR3 sequences, 60% to 80% seen once. The treatment: approximately 11-day PBMC culture with coronavirus spike peptide pools or control peptides (ViraFEST assay). Once peptide pools had expanded antigen-specific T cells, ViraFEST sequenced TCRs. Nucleocapsid antibody results, negative before and after vaccination, showed that healthy vaccine recipients had not previously had SARS-CoV-2 infection. The CDR3 runs to 14 residues. CDR1 and CDR2 (germline): DFQATT, SNEGSKA (reference sequence). The ends lost 3 bases at V and 4 bases at J; junction bases unmatched: 6.

Material: CD4+ T cells from blood, cultured in vitro, obtained after SARS-CoV-2 vaccination. This clonotype was obtained from a human donor who received a COVID-19 vaccine. This chain joins TRBV20-1 and TRBJ2-5; 9 bases line up with TRBD2. CDR3: CSASPLAGRETQYF. The CDR3, as DNA: TGCAGTGCTAGTCCGCTAGCGGGGCGAGAGACCCAGTACTTC.